This T cell receptor (beta chain) was obtained from a study of shared clonotypes between healthy human individuals. The germline V gene has CDR1 MNHEY and CDR2 SVGAGI. V lost 10 bases, J lost 9 bases, and 16 bases lay in between. The CDR3 consists of 12 residues. Only in-frame clones appear in the TCRdb table, and some are missing; sequencing was by immunoSEQ multiplex PCR. The table includes millions of clones, roughly 94% detected once. Naive CD8 cells, CD45RO-negative and positively selected for CCR7, excluded terminally differentiated effector memory CD45RA+ cells. Sequencing was carried out using naive CD8+ T cells sorted from blood. V is TRBV6-5 and J is TRBJ2-1, with D possibly matching TRBD2 (7 bases). The clonotype originates from a man younger than 35 in good health. The CDR3 region is CATHGGLGEQFF. DNA of the CDR3: TGTGCCACCCACGGGGGGCTGGGTGAGCAGTTCTTC.